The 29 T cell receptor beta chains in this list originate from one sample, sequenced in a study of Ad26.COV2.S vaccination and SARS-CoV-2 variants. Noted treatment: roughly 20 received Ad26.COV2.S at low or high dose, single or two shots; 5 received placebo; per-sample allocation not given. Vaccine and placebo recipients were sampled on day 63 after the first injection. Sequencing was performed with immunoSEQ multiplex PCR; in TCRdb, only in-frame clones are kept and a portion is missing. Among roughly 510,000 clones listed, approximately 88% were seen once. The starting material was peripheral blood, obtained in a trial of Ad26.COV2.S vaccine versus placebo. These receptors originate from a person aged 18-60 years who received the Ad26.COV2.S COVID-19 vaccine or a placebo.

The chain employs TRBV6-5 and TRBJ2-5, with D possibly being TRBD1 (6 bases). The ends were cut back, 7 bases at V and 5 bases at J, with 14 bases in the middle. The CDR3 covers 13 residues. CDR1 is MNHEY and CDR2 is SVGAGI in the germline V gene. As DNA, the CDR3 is TGTGCCAGCAATCACAGGGCTTGGGAGACCCAGTACTTC. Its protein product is CASNHRAWETQYF.

DNA for the CDR3: TGTGCCAGCAGTGAAATAGGCAGCACCGGGGAGCTGTTTTTT. Residues: CASSEIGSTGELFF. J is TRBJ2-2 and V is TRBV25-1; no firm D call. The CDR3 contains 14 residues. V gave up 2 bases and J gave up 4 bases, with 8 bases separating them. CDR1 is MGHDK, CDR2 SYGVNS, per germline.

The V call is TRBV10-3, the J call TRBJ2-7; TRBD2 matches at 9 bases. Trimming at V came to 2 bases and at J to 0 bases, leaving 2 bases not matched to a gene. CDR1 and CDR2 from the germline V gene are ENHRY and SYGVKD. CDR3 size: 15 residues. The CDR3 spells CAISETAGGSYEQYF. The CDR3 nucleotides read TGTGCCATCAGTGAGACAGCGGGAGGCTCCTACGAGCAGTACTTC.

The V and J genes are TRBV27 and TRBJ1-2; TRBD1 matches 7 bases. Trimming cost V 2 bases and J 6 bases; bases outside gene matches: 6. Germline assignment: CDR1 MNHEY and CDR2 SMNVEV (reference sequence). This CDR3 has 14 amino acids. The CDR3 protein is CASSLLGTDDGYTF. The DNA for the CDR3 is TGTGCCAGCAGTTTACTGGGGACAGATGATGGCTACACCTTC.

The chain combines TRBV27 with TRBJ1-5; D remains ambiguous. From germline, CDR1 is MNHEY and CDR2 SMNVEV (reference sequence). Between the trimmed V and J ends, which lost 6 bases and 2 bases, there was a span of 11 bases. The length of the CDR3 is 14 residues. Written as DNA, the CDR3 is TGTGCCAGCAGGGTTGCGGGTGGCAATCAGCCCCAGCATTTT. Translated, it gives CASRVAGGNQPQHF.

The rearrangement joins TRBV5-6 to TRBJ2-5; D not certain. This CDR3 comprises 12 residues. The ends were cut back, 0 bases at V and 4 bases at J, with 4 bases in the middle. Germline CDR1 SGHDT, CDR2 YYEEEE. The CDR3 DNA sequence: TGTGCCAGCAGCTTGGCCCCAGAGACCCAGTACTTC. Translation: CASSLAPETQYF. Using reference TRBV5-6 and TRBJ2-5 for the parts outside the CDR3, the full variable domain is DAGVTQSPTHLIKTRGQQVTLRCSPKSGHDTVSWYQQALGQGPQFIFQYYEEEERQRGNFPDRFSGHQFPNYSSELNVNALLLGDSALYLCASSLAPETQYFGPGTRLLVL.

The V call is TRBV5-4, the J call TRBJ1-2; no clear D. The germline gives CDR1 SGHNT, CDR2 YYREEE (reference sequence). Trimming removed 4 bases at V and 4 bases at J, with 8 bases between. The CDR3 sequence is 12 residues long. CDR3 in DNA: TGTGCCAGCAGCGCTCGAACCTATGGCTACACCTTC. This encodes CASSARTYGYTF.

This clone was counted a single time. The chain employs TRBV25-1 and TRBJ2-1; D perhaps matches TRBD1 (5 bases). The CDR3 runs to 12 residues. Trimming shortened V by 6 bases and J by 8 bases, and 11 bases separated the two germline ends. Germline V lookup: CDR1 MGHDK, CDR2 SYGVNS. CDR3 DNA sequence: TGTGCCAGCAGAACCGCAGGGTATGAGCAGTTCTTC. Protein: CASRTAGYEQFF.

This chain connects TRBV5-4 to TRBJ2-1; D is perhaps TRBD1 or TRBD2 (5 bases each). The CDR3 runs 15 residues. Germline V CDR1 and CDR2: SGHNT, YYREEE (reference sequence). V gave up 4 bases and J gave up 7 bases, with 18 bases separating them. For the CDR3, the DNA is TGTGCCAGCAGCGTCCGGGACCCAGGTAGGAATGAGCAGTTCTTC. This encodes CASSVRDPGRNEQFF. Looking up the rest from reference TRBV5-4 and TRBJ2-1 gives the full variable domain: ETGVTQSPTHLIKTRGQQVTLRCSSQSGHNTVSWYQQALGQGPQFIFQYYREEENGRGNFPPRFSGLQFPNYSSELNVNALELDDSALYLCASSVRDPGRNEQFFGPGTRLTVL.

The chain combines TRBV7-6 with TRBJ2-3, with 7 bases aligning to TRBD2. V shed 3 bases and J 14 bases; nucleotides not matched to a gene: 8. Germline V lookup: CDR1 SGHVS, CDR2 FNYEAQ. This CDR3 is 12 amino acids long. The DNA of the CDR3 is TGTGCCAGCAGCTTTTTTGCGGGAGATCGGTATTTT. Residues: CASSFFAGDRYF.

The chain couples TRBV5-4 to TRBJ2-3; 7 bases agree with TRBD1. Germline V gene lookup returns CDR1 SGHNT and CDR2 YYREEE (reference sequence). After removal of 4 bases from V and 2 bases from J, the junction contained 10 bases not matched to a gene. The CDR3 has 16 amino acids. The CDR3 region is CASSTSQGPDTDTQYF. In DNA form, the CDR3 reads TGTGCCAGCAGCACCTCACAGGGGCCAGACACAGATACGCAGTATTTT. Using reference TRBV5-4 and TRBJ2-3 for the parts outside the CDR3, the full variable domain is ETGVTQSPTHLIKTRGQQVTLRCSSQSGHNTVSWYQQALGQGPQFIFQYYREEENGRGNFPPRFSGLQFPNYSSELNVNALELDDSALYLCASSTSQGPDTDTQYFGPGTRLTVL.

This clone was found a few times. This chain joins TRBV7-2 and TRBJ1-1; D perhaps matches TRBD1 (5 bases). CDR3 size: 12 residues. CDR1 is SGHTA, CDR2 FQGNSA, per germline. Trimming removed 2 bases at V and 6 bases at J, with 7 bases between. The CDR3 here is CASSLWGPEAFF. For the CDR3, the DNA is TGTGCCAGCAGCTTATGGGGACCTGAAGCTTTCTTT.

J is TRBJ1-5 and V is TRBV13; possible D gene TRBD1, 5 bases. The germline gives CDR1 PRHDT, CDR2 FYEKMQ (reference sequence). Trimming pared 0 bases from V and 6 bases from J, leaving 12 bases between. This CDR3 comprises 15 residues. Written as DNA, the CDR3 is TGTGCCAGCAGCTTAGGCCCGGGGGAGGGTCAGCCCCAGCATTTT. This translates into CASSLGPGEGQPQHF.

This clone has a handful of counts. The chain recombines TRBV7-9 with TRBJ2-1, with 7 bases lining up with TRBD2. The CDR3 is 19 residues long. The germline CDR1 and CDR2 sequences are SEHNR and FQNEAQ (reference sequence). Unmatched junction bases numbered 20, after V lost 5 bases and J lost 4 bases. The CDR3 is CASSPQIRFQRELYNEQFF. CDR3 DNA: TGTGCCAGCAGCCCTCAAATACGCTTCCAGCGGGAACTATACAATGAGCAGTTCTTC. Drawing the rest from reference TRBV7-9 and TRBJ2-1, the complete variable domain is DTGVSQNPRHKITKRGQNVTFRCDPISEHNRLYWYRQTLGQGPEFLTYFQNEAQLEKSRLLSDRFSAERPKGSFSTLEIQRTEQGDSAMYLCASSPQIRFQRELYNEQFFGPGTRLTVL.

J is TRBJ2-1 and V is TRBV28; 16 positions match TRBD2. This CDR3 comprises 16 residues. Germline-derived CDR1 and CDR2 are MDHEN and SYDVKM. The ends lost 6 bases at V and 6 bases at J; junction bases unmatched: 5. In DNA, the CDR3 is TGTGCCAGCAGGGGCGGGACTAGCGGGAGGGCCAATGAGCAGTTCTTC. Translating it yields CASRGGTSGRANEQFF.

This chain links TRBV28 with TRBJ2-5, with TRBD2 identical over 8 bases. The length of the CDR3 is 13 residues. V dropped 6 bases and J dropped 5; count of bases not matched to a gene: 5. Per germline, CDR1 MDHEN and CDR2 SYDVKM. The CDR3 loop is CASSSGTRETQYF. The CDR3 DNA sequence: TGTGCCAGCAGCTCCGGGACTAGGGAGACCCAGTACTTC.

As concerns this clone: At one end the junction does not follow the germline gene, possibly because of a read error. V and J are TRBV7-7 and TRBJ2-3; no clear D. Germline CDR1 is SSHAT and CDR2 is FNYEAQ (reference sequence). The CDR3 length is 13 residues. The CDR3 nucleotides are TGTGCTAGCAGCTTAGTCCCTTCAGATACGCAGTATTTT. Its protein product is CASSLVPSDTQYF.

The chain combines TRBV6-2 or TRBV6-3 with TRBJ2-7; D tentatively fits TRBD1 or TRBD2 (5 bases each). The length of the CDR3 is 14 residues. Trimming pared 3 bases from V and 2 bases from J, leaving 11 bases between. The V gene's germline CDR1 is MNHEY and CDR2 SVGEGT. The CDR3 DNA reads TGTGCCAGCAGTTATGTTCAGGGAGCCTACGAGCAGTACTTC. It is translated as CASSYVQGAYEQYF.

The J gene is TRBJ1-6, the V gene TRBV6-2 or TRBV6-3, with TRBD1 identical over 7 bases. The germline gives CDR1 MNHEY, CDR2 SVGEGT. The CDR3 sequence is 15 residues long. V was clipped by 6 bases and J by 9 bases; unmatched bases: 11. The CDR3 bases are TGTGCCAGCAGCCTCACAGGGGATCGGCCTTCACCCCTCCACTTT. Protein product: CASSLTGDRPSPLHF.

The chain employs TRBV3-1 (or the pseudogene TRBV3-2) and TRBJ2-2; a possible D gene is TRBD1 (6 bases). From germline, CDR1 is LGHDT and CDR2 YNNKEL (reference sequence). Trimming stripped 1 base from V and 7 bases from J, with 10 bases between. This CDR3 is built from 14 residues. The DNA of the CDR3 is TGTGCCAGCAGCCAAGTACGGACAGTCGGGGAGCTGTTTTTT. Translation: CASSQVRTVGELFF.

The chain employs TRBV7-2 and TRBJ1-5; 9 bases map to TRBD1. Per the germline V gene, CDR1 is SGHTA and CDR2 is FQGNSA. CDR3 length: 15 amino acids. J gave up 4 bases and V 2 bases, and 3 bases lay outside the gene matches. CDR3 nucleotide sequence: TGTGCCAGCAGCTTAAGGACAGGGGTAAATCAGCCCCAGCATTTT. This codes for CASSLRTGVNQPQHF. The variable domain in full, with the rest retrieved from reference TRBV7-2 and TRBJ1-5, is GAGVSQSPSNKVTEKGKDVELRCDPISGHTALYWYRQSLGQGLEFLIYFQGNSAPDKSGLPSDRFSAERTGGSVSTLTIQRTQQEDSAVYLCASSLRTGVNQPQHFGDGTRLSIL.

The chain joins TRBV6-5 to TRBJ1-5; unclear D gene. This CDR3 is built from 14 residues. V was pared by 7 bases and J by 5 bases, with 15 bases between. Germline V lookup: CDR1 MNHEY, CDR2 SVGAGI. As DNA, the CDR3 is TGTGCCAGCACAGTCTCTCCCTTTGATCAGCCCCAGCATTTT. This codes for CASTVSPFDQPQHF.

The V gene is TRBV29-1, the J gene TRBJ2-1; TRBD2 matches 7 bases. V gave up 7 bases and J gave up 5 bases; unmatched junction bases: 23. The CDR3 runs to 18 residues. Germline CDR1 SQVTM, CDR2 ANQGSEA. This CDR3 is CSARVWSQAGTTDNEQFF. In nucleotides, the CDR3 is TGCAGCGCCCGTGTCTGGTCTCAGGCGGGGACTACCGACAATGAGCAGTTCTTC.

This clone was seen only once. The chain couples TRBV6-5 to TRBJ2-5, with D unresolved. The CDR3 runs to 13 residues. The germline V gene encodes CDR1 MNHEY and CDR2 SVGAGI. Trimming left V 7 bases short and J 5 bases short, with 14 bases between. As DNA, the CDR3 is TGTGCCAGCACCGCCTTGGCGCGGGAGACCCAGTACTTC. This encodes CASTALARETQYF.

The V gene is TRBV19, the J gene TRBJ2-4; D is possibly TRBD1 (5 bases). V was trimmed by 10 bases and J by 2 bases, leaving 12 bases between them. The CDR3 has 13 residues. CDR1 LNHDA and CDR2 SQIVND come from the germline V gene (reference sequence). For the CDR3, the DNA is TGTGCCACCACTCAGGGTACCAAAAACATTCAGTACTTC. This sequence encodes CATTQGTKNIQYF.

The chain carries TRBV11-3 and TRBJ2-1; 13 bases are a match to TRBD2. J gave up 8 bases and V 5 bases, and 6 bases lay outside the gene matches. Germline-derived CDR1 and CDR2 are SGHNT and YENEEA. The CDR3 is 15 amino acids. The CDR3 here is CASSTRLAGGDEQFF. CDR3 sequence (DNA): TGTGCCAGCAGCACCAGACTAGCGGGAGGAGATGAGCAGTTCTTC.

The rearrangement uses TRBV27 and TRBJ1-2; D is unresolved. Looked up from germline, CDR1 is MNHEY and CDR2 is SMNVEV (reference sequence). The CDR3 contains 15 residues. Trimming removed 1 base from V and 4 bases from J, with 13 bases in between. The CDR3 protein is CASSLFGPRSYGYTF. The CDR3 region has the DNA TGTGCCAGCAGTTTATTCGGCCCACGAAGCTATGGCTACACCTTC.

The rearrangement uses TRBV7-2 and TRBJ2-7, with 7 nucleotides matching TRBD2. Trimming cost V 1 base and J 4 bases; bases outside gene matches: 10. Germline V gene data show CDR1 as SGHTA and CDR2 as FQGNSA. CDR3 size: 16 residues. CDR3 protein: CASSLEGPGGGYEQYF. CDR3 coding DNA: TGTGCCAGCAGCTTAGAGGGTCCGGGAGGAGGGTACGAGCAGTACTTC.

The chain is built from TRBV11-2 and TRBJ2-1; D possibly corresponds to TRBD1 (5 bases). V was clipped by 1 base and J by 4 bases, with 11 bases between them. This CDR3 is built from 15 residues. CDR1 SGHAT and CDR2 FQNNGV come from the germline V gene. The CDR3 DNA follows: TGTGCCAGCAGCTTAGGATGGGGCTCGTACAATGAGCAGTTCTTC. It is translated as CASSLGWGSYNEQFF.